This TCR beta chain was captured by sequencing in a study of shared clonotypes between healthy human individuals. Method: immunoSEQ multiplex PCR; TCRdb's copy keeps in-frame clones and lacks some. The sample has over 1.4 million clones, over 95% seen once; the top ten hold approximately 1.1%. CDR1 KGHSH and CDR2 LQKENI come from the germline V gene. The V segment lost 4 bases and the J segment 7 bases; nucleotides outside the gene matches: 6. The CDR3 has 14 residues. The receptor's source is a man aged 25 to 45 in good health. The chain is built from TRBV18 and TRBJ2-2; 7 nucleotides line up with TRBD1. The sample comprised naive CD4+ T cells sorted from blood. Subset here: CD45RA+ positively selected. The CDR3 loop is CASSQQGNFGELFF. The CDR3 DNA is TGTGCCAGCTCACAACAGGGGAACTTCGGGGAGCTGTTTTTT.